The 16 T cell receptor beta chains listed next were all sequenced from one sample in a study of blood T cell repertoires in COVID-19 (dated by TCRdb to the early 2020s). Library generation was performed with the immunoSEQ multiplex PCR assay. Held by TCRdb, this immuneACCESS table contains in-frame sequences only and omits some clones. Under half of the omission traces to an unresolved V gene where checked; the cause of the rest is unknown. This sample gives about 210,000 clones in total; around 80% of them show up just once. Approximately 10% of the sample is in the top ten clones. Sequencing input: peripheral blood. The receptors derive from a man over 45 with active or convalescent COVID-19.

The chain couples TRBV10-3 to TRBJ2-1, with 9 nucleotides matching TRBD2. With 3 bases clipped from V and 7 bases from J, the junction kept 4 bases outside the gene matches. The CDR3 extends over 14 amino acids. Germline V lookup: CDR1 ENHRY, CDR2 SYGVKD. The CDR3 nucleotides are TGTGCCATCAGTGATAGCGGGAGTATTAATGAGCAGTTCTTC. Translation gives CAISDSGSINEQFF.

The V call is TRBV7-9, the J call TRBJ1-2; weak D call: TRBD1 (6 bases). Trimming removed 5 bases from V and 4 bases from J, with 14 bases in between. The germline V gene encodes CDR1 SEHNR and CDR2 FQNEAQ (reference sequence). This CDR3 comprises 14 residues. The chain's CDR3 is CASSTSDRPYGYTF. CDR3 nucleotide sequence: TGTGCCAGCAGCACCTCGGACAGACCCTATGGCTACACCTTC.

The rearrangement links TRBV4-1 to TRBJ1-2; D possibly corresponds to TRBD1 (5 bases). The V and J ends lost 0 bases and 5 bases respectively, with 19 bases between them. This CDR3 is built from 17 residues. The germline V gene encodes CDR1 MGHRA and CDR2 YSYEKL. The CDR3 sequence is CASSQEGGAGLTYGYTF. The DNA for the CDR3 is TGCGCCAGCAGCCAAGAGGGGGGAGCAGGGCTTACGTATGGCTACACCTTC.

CDR3 in DNA: TGCAGCGTTCCGGGACAGGGTCACACTGAAGCTTTCTTT. It is translated as CSVPGQGHTEAFF. This chain joins TRBV29-1 and TRBJ1-1; TRBD1 aligns across 9 bases. CDR1 and CDR2 (germline): SQVTM, ANQGSEA. CDR3 length: 13 amino acids. With V trimmed by 5 bases and J by 3 bases, 4 bases remained unmatched.

This chain connects TRBV29-1 to TRBJ2-5, with D possibly matching TRBD1 (5 bases). Germline V gives CDR1 SQVTM, CDR2 ANQGSEA. The V end lost 4 bases, the J end lost 4 bases, and 10 bases lay between the germline ends. This CDR3 comprises 12 residues. The CDR3 loop reads CSVVIGAETQYF. CDR3 coding DNA: TGCAGCGTTGTGATAGGGGCAGAGACCCAGTACTTC.

In its sample, this clone was seen a few times. The chain has TRBV3-1 (or the pseudogene TRBV3-2) and TRBJ1-2; TRBD1 is a possible D gene (6 bases). V lost 1 base and J lost 8, with 17 bases in between. The CDR3 is made up of 15 amino acids. Germline CDR1 reads LGHDT; CDR2 reads YNNKEL (reference sequence). This CDR3 reads CASSQVLYRVEGYTF. The CDR3 nucleotides are TGTGCCAGCAGCCAAGTCCTTTACAGGGTAGAAGGCTACACCTTC.

The rearrangement links TRBV4-3 to TRBJ2-4; a possible D gene is TRBD2 (5 bases). Germline V CDR1 and CDR2: LGHNA, YSLEER. This CDR3 is built from 13 residues. With 0 bases removed from V and 9 bases from J, the gap between germline ends came to 9 bases. The CDR3 protein is CASSQEPGSIQYF. The CDR3 DNA follows: TGCGCCAGCAGCCAAGAACCGGGGAGCATTCAGTACTTC.

Ten or more counts support this clone. The chain combines TRBV27 with TRBJ2-1, with 7 bases fitting TRBD1. The CDR3 is 14 residues long. Trimming cost V 4 bases and J 8 bases; bases outside gene matches: 8. The V gene's germline CDR1 is MNHEY and CDR2 SMNVEV (reference sequence). CDR3 region: CASSYRGPVDEQFF. The DNA for the CDR3 is TGTGCCAGCAGTTATAGGGGGCCAGTGGATGAGCAGTTCTTC.

This chain uses TRBV2 with TRBJ1-1; D may be TRBD1 (5 bases). V lost 6 bases and J 0 bases, leaving 8 bases between the germline ends. This CDR3 is built from 13 residues. Germline V gene sequence: CDR1 SNHLY, CDR2 FYNNEI. CDR3: CASRTDMNTEAFF. The CDR3 DNA follows: TGTGCCAGCAGGACAGACATGAACACTGAAGCTTTCTTT.

This chain uses TRBV15 with TRBJ2-7, with D unclear. This CDR3 has 14 residues. The V gene's germline CDR1 is LNHNV and CDR2 YYDKDF (reference sequence). The V end lost 3 bases, the J end lost 5 bases, and 14 bases lay between the germline ends. CDR3 sequence reads: CATSRSPTVNEQYF. CDR3 coding DNA: TGTGCCACCAGCAGGAGCCCCACAGTGAACGAGCAGTACTTC.

This clone was counted once. The gene calls are TRBV2 and TRBJ2-3; 10 nucleotides match TRBD1. Trimming cost V 7 bases and J 4 bases; bases outside gene matches: 5. Germline lookup yields CDR1 SNHLY and CDR2 FYNNEI. This CDR3 has 14 amino acids. The CDR3 coding sequence is TGTGCCAGCAAGGCGGACAGGGGGTCAGATACGCAGTATTTT. It translates to CASKADRGSDTQYF. Full variable domain (remainder filled in from reference TRBV2 and TRBJ2-3): EPEVTQTPSHQVTQMGQEVILRCVPISNHLYFYWYRQILGQKVEFLVSFYNNEISEKSEIFDDQFSVERPDGSNFTLKIRSTKLEDSAMYFCASKADRGSDTQYFGPGTRLTVL.

The genes are TRBV18 and TRBJ1-1; D is possibly TRBD1 (5 bases). Per the germline V gene, CDR1 is KGHSH and CDR2 is LQKENI. The CDR3 is 12 amino acids. The V gene lost 8 bases and the J gene lost 7 bases, with 14 bases spanning the gap. The CDR3 sequence: CASPIRDSEAFF. As DNA, the CDR3 is TGTGCCAGCCCGATAAGAGACAGTGAAGCTTTCTTT.

The chain joins TRBV7-9 to TRBJ2-3; 8 nucleotides line up with TRBD2. Germline V gene sequence: CDR1 SEHNR, CDR2 FQNEAQ (reference sequence). CDR3 length: 15 amino acids. After removal of 2 bases from V and 6 bases from J, the junction contained 7 bases not matched to a gene. The CDR3 bases are TGTGCCAGCAGCTTATTGGCGGGGGGACTCGATACGCAGTATTTT. It yields the protein CASSLLAGGLDTQYF.

The chain has TRBV4-1 and TRBJ2-2, with 12 bases fitting TRBD2. V lost 4 bases to trimming and J lost 3 bases; unmatched junction nucleotides: 3. Germline V CDR1 and CDR2: MGHRA, YSYEKL. The CDR3 spans 16 residues. The CDR3 is CASSLRLAGDTGELFF. The CDR3 DNA reads TGCGCCAGCAGCCTTAGACTAGCGGGGGACACCGGGGAGCTGTTTTTT.

This chain connects TRBV9 to TRBJ1-4; 10 bases line up with TRBD1. V gave up 3 bases and J gave up 9 bases; unmatched junction bases: 5. The CDR3 spans 14 residues. Germline V gene sequence: CDR1 SGDLS, CDR2 YYNGEE. The CDR3 DNA follows: TGTGCCAGCAGCGGGGACAGGGGAAGGAAAAAACTGTTTTTT. Translated: CASSGDRGRKKLFF.

This sequence joins TRBV5-4 and TRBJ2-3; no firm D call. Germline assignment: CDR1 SGHNT and CDR2 YYREEE (reference sequence). Between the trimmed V and J ends, which lost 2 bases and 5 bases, there was a span of 12 bases. The CDR3 totals 14 residues. CDR3 protein: CASSFMSVGDTQYF. CDR3 DNA sequence: TGTGCCAGCAGCTTTATGTCCGTCGGAGATACGCAGTATTTT.